This TCR beta chain appears in the sequencing data of a study of spatial heterogeneity in lung cancer. Study details: Alpha-chain detections were consistently fewer than beta-chain detections among the sequences. Study-wide points: Counts of expanded alpha and beta TCRs within tumors tracked the tumor nonsynonymous mutation count.

The sample's time point: sample taken at primary tumor resection. Samples were obtained from approximately 76 donors, all untreated early-stage non-small cell lung cancer patients. Sequencing was performed on whole RNA extracted from tumor and nontumor lung tissue, or from frozen PBMC, and the material was left unsorted. Sample share makes this clonotype large. The antigen remains undetermined. Every TCR cDNA molecule carried a tag that served as a unique molecular identifier. From the 5' RACE reads, TCRdb called clonotypes with MiXCR, one entry per CDR3 protein. The sample holds 4,000 to 5,000 distinct CDR3 sequences, roughly 14% seen once. CDR3 length: 13 amino acids. Trimming pared 11 bases from V and 2 bases from J, leaving 14 bases between. Per germline, CDR1 LNHDA and CDR2 SQIVND (reference sequence).

Sequencing used lung tumor tissue, obtained at surgery. This clonotype was obtained from a female donor with early-stage non-small cell lung cancer. The J gene is TRBJ2-3, the V gene TRBV19; no firm D call. The CDR3 coding sequence is TGTGCCGCGTCGTTCACCATCACAGATACGCAGTATTTT. This sequence encodes CAASFTITDTQYF.